This TCR beta chain was observed in a study of sequential checkpoint blockade in melanoma. In the study overall: Each arm's sequence ended with maintenance nivolumab.

Germline-derived CDR1 and CDR2 are LGHNA and YNFKEQ. V lost 0 bases, J lost 4 bases, and 13 bases lay in between. The CDR3 sequence is 16 residues long. Treatment defined: randomized to nivolumab then ipilimumab (arm A) or the reverse (arm B). Here immunoSEQ multiplex PCR was the method, and the copy in TCRdb shows in-frame clones only, minus some. The sample includes tens of thousands of clones, roughly 85% of them seen just once. This specimen consisted of CD8+ T cells sorted from blood (inferred from file names), obtained from a patient given nivolumab and ipilimumab in sequence. This clonotype originated in a human donor with melanoma. The V and J genes are TRBV4-2 and TRBJ2-1; no reliable D call. The CDR3 is CASSQEFALPYNEQFF. The CDR3, as DNA: TGTGCCAGCAGCCAAGAATTTGCACTGCCTTACAATGAGCAGTTCTTC.